The present entry profiles one T cell receptor (beta chain) with its context. Antigen specificity is unknown. PCR employed 60 Vbeta and 13 Jbeta primers. Measured with immunoSEQ multiplex PCR; TCRdb has only the in-frame clones, and not every one. The table lists under 200,000 clones, approximately 85% of them singletons. The record originates from a study of cytomegalovirus exposure and HLA in healthy donors. Study-level points and caveats: It was 150 to 200 TCR beta chains that were listed as cytomegalovirus-associated.

The CDR3 consists of 15 residues. Losses at the gene ends were 7 bases for V and 3 bases for J; bases not matched to a gene: 12. Germline V gene data show CDR1 as MDHEN and CDR2 as SYDVKM. This sequence joins TRBV28 and TRBJ2-7, with TRBD1 matching 7 bases. Source material: PBMCs. The clonotype comes from a woman between 18 and 29 years old in good health and CMV-seronegative. The CDR3 DNA is TGTGCCAGCAACACACAGGGGCCCATAGACTACGAGCAGTACTTC. It is translated as CASNTQGPIDYEQYF.